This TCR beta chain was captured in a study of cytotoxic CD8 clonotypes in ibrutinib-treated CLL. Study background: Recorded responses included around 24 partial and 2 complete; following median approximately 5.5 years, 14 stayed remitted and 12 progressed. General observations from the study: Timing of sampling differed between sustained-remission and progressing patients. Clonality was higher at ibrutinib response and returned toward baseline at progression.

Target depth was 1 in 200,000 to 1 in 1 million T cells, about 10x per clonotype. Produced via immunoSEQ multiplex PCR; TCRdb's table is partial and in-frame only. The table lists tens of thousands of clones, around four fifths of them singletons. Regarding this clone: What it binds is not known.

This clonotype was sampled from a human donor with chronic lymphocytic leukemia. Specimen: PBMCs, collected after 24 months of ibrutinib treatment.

The CDR3 loop is CSVPRETQYF. The CDR3 DNA sequence: TGCAGTGTTCCTAGGGAGACCCAGTACTTC. The chain joins TRBV20-1 to TRBJ2-5; D is undetermined. The germline gives CDR1 DFQATT, CDR2 SNEGSKA (reference sequence). V was clipped by 7 bases and J by 5 bases, with 8 bases between them. This CDR3 is built from 10 residues.